This TCR beta chain stems from a study of blood T cell repertoires in COVID-19. Looking at the study overall: T cells, B-cell-depleted T cells, or PBMCs supplied cDNA or gDNA.

Libraries were prepared by immunoSEQ multiplex PCR; TCRdb keeps only in-frame clonotypes and omits some of them. The sample has some 87,000 clones, around 82% seen once. Trimming left V 0 bases short and J 1 base short, with 9 bases between. Germline loops: CDR1 MNHEY, CDR2 SMNVEV (reference sequence). CDR3 size: 15 residues. This clonotype was sampled from a man aged 50 to 59 who had recovered from COVID-19. What was sequenced was peripheral blood. This rearrangement joins TRBV27 to TRBJ2-5; maybe TRBD1 (5 bases). CDR3 sequence reads: CASSLSRGGQETQYF. DNA for the CDR3: TGTGCCAGCAGTTTATCAAGGGGTGGCCAAGAGACCCAGTACTTC.